A single T cell receptor beta chain is shown here with its context. The sample is drawn from a study of blood T cell repertoires in COVID-19. Study at large: Samples of COVID-19 (acute and convalescent) were obtained from the United States, Italy and Spain. PBMCs, B-cell-depleted T cells, or T cells were the source of the cDNA or gDNA that made up the material.

How the authors handled the data: Quantification of nucleated cells was approximated via reference gene primer amplification. Clones were read by immunoSEQ multiplex PCR, and TCRdb kept only the in-frame ones, dropping some. V and J calls and clone size are copied from that table; D and trimming were computed from the DNA. Counted here are about 120,000 clones, 85% to 90% occurring once; the ten biggest clones make up about 6.1%. Recruited during active infection, patients (from Seattle) were subsequently followed longitudinally. Germline CDR1 is SEHNR and CDR2 is FQNEAQ (reference sequence). The CDR3 extends over 18 amino acids. The J segment lost 3 bases and the V segment lost 5 bases, leaving 14 bases of the junction unmatched.

This sequence originates from a woman aged 60 to 75 with COVID-19, enrolled during active disease. The V and J genes are TRBV7-9 and TRBJ2-7; 12 bases map to TRBD1. Sequencing used peripheral blood. This CDR3 is CASSTQPGQGAIFYEQYF. The CDR3 DNA reads TGTGCCAGCAGCACACAACCGGGACAGGGGGCAATTTTCTACGAGCAGTACTTC.